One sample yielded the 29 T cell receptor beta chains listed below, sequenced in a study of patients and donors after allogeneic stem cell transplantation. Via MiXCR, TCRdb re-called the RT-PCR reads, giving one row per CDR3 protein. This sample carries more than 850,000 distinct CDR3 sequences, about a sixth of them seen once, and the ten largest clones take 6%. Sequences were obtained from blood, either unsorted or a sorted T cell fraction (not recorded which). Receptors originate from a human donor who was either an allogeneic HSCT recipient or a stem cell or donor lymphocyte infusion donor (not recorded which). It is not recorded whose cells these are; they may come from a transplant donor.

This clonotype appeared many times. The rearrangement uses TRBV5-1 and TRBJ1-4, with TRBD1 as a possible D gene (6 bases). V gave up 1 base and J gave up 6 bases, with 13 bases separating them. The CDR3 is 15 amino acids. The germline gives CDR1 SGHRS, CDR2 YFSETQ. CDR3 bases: TGCGCCAGCAGCTTGACCGGAGCAGGGGATGAAAAACTGTTTTTT. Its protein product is CASSLTGAGDEKLFF.

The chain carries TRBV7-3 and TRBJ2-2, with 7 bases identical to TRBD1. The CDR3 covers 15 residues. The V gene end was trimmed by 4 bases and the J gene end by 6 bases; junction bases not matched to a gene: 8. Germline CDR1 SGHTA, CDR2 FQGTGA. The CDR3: CASSSGDRAAGELFF. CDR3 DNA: TGTGCCAGCAGCTCCGGCGACAGGGCCGCCGGGGAGCTGTTTTTT.

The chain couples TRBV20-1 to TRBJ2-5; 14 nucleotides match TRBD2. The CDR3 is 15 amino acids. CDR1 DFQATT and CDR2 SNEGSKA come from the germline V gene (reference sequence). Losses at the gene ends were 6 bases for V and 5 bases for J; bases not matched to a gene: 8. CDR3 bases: TGCAGTGCCCCGACTAGCGGGGGGGCGGATGAGACCCAGTACTTC. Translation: CSAPTSGGADETQYF.

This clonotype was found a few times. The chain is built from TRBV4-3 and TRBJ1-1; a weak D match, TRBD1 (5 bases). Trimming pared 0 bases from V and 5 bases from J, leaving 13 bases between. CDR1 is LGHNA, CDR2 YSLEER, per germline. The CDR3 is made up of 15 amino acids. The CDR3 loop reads CASSQDSGDGTEAFF. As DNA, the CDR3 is TGCGCCAGCAGCCAAGATTCCGGGGACGGGACTGAAGCTTTCTTT.

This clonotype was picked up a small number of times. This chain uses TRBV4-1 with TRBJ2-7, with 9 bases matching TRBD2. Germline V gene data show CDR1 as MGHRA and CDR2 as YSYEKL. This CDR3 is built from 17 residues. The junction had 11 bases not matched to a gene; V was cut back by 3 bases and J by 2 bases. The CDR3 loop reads CASSQGTGSGGTYEQYF. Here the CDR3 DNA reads TGCGCCAGCAGCCAGGGGACGGGGAGCGGGGGGACCTACGAGCAGTACTTC.

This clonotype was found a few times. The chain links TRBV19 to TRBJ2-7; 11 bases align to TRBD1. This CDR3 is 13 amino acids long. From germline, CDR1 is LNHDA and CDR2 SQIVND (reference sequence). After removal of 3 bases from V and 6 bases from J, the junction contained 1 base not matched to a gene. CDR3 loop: CASSIGQGAEQYF. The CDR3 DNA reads TGTGCCAGTAGTATCGGACAGGGGGCCGAGCAGTACTTC.

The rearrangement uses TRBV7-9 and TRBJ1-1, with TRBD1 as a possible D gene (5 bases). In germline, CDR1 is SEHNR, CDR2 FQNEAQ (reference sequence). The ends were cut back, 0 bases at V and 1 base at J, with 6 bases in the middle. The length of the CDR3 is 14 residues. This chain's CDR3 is CASSLADRNTEAFF. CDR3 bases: TGTGCCAGCAGCTTAGCCGACAGGAACACTGAAGCTTTCTTT.

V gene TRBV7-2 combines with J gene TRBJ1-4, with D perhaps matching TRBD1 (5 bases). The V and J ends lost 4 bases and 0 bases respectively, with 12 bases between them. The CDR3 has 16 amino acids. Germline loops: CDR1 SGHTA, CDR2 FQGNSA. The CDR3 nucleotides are TGTGCCAGCAGCTCCGCGGGACCCGCAACTAATGAAAAACTGTTTTTT. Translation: CASSSAGPATNEKLFF.

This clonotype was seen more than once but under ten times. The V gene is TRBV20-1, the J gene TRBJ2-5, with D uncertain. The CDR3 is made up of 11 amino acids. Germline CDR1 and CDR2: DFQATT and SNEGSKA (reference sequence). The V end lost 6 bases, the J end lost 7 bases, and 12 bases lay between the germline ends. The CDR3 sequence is CSAPVGRTQYF. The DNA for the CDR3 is TGCAGTGCCCCCGTAGGGCGGACCCAGTACTTC.

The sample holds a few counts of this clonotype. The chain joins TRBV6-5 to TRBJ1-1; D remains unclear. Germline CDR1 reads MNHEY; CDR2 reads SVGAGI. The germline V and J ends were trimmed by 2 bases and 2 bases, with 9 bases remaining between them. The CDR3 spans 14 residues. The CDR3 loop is CASSYVPGNTEAFF. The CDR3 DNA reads TGTGCCAGCAGTTACGTGCCCGGAAACACTGAAGCTTTCTTT.

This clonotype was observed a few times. The DNA for the CDR3 is TGTGCCAGGGGACTAGCGGGAGGGGTTGAGCAGTTCTTC. This gives the protein CARGLAGGVEQFF. The rearrangement joins TRBV21-1 to TRBJ2-1; the table's D call TRBD2 went unverified against the DNA. TRBV21-1 is given as a pseudogene. The CDR3 is made up of 13 amino acids.

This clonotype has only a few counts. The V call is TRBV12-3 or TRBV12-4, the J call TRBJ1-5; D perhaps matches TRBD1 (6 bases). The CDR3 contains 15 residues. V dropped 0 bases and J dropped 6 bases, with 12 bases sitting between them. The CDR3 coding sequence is TGTGCCAGCAGTTTAGCCCAGGGGACGGCTCAGCCCCAGCATTTT. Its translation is CASSLAQGTAQPQHF.

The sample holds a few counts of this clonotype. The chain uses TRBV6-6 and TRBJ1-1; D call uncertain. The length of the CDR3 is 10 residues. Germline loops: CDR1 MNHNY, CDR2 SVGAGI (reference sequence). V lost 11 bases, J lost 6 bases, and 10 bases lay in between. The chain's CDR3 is CAVGNSEAFF. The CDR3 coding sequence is TGTGCCGTCGGGAATTCTGAAGCTTTCTTT.

CDR3 nucleotides: TGTGCCACCAGCAGAGCTGGGTTCGAGCAGTACTTC. Amino acid sequence: CATSRAGFEQYF. V usage is TRBV15 and J usage is TRBJ2-7, with unresolved D. Trimming took off 1 base at V and 6 bases at J, with 7 bases between the two ends. This CDR3 region has 12 residues. Looked up from germline, CDR1 is LNHNV and CDR2 is YYDKDF (reference sequence).

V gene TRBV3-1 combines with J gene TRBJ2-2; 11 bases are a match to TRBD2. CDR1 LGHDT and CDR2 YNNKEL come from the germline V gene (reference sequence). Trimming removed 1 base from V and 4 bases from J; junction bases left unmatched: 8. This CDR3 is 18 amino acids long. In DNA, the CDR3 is TGTGCCAGCAGCCAAGTGACTAGCGGGATACCCAGCACCGGGGAGCTGTTTTTT. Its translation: CASSQVTSGIPSTGELFF.

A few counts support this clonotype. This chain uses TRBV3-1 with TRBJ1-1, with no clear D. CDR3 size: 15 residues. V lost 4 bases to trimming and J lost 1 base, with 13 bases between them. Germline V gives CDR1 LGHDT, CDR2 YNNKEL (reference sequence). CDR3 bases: TGTGCCAGCAGCCCTGGTTGGGATCCGAACACTGAAGCTTTCTTT. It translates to CASSPGWDPNTEAFF. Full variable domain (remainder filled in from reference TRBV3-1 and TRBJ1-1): DTAVSQTPKYLVTQMGNDKSIKCEQNLGHDTMYWYKQDSKKFLKIMFSYNNKELIINETVPNRFSPKSPDKAHLNLHINSLELGDSAVYFCASSPGWDPNTEAFFGQGTRLTVV.

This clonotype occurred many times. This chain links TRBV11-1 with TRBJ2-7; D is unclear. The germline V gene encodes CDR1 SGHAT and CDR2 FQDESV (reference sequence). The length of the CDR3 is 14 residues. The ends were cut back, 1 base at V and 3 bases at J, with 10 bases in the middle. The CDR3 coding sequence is TGTGCCAGCAGCTTAGAAATGTTGGACTACGAGCAGTACTTC. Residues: CASSLEMLDYEQYF.

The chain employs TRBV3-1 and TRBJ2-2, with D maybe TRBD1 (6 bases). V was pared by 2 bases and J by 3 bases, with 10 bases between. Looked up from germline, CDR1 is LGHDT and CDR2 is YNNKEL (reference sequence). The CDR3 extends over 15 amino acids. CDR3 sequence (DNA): TGTGCCAGCAGCCAAAGCCAGGGGTACACCGGGGAGCTGTTTTTT. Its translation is CASSQSQGYTGELFF. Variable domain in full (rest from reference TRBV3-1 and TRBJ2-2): DTAVSQTPKYLVTQMGNDKSIKCEQNLGHDTMYWYKQDSKKFLKIMFSYNNKELIINETVPNRFSPKSPDKAHLNLHINSLELGDSAVYFCASSQSQGYTGELFFGEGSRLTVL.

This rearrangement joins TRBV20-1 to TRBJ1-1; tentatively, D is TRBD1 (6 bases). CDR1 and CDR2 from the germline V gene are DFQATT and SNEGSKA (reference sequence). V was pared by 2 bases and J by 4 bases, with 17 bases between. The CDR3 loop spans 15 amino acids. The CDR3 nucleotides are TGCAGTGCTAGACCAGGTCGGGGGGGCAGCACTGAAGCTTTCTTT. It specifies CSARPGRGGSTEAFF.

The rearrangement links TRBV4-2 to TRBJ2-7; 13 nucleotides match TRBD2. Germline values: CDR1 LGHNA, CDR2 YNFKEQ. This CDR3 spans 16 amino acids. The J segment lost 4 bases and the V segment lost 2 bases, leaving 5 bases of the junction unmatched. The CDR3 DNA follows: TGTGCCAGCAGCCAATACCCGACTAGCGGGGGGTACGAGCAGTACTTC. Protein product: CASSQYPTSGGYEQYF.

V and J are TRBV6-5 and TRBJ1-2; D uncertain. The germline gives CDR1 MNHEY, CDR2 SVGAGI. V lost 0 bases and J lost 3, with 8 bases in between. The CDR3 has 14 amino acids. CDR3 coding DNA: TGTGCCAGCAGTTACTCGAAGACTCACTATGGCTACACCTTC. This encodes CASSYSKTHYGYTF.

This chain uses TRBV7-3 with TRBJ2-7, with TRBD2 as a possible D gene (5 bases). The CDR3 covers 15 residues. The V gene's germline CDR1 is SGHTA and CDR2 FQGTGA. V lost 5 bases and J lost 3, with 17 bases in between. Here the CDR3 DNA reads TGTGCCAGCAGCCCGGGGTCCGGCAGTGGCTACGAGCAGTACTTC. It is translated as CASSPGSGSGYEQYF.

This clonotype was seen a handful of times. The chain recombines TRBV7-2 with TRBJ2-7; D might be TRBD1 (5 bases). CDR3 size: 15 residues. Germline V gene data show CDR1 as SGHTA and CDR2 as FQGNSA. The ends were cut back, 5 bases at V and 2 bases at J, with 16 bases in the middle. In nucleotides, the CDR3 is TGTGCCAGCAGCCCTTCCCTAAGGGGTCCCTACGAGCAGTACTTC. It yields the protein CASSPSLRGPYEQYF.

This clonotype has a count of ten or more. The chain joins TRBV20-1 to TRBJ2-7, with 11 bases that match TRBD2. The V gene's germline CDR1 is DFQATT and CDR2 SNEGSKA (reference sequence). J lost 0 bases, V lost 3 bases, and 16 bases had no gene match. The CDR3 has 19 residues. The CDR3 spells CSARETSGMRAITSYEQYF. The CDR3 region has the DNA TGCAGTGCTAGGGAGACTAGCGGGATGCGAGCTATAACCTCCTACGAGCAGTACTTC.

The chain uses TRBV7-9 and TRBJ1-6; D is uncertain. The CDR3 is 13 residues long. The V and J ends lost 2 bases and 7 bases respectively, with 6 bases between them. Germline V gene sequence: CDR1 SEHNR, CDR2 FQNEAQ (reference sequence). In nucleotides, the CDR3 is TGTGCCAGCAGCTTACTGGGGAATTCACCCCTCCACTTT. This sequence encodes CASSLLGNSPLHF.

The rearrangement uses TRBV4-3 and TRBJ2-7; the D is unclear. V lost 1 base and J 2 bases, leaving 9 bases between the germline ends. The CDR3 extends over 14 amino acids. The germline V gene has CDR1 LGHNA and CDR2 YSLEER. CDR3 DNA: TGCGCCAGCAGCCAAGTGTCTAATACCTACGAGCAGTACTTC. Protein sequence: CASSQVSNTYEQYF.

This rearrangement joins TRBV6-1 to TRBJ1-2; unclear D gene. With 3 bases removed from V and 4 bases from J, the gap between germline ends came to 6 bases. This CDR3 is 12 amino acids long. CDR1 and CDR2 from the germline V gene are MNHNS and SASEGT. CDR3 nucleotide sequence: TGTGCCAGCAGTGATATGGGCTATGGCTACACCTTC. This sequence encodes CASSDMGYGYTF.

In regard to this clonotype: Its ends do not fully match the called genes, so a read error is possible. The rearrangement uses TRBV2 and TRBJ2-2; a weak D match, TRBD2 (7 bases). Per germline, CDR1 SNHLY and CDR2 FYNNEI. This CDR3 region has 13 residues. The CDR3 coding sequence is TGTGCCACCGAGGGGGGGAACCCCGGGGAGCTGTTTTTT. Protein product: CATEGGNPGELFF. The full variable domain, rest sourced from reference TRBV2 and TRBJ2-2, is EPEVTQTPSHQVTQMGQEVILRCVPISNHLYFYWYRQILGQKVEFLVSFYNNEISEKSEIFDDQFSVERPDGSNFTLKIRSTKLEDSAMYFCATEGGNPGELFFGEGSRLTVL.

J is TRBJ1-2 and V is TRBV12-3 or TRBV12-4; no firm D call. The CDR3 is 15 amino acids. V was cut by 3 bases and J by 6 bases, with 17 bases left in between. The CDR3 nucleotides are TGTGCCAGCAGTTTTTTGTCGGGGAAGGCACATGGCTACACCTTC. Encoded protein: CASSFLSGKAHGYTF.